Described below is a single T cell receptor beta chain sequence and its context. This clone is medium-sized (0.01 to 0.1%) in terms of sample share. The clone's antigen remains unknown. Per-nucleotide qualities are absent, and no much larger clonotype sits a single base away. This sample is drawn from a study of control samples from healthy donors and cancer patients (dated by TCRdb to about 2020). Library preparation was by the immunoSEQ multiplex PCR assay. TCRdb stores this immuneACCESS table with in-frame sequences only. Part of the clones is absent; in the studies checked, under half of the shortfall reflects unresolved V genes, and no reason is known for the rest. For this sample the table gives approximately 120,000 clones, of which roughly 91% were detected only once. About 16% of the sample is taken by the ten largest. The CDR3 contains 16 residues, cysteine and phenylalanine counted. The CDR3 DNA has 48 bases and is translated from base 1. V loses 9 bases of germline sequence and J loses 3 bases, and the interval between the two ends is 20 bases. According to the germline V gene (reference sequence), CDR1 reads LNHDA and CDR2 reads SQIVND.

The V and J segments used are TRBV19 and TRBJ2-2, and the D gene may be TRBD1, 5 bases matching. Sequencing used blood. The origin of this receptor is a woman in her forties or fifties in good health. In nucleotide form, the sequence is TGTGCCAGCACCAAGGGGCTGGGGCAACACACCGGGGAGCTGTTTTTT. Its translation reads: CASTKGLGQHTGELFF.